This record looks at one T cell receptor (beta chain) sequence and its context. The antigen is unknown. The CDR3 has 13 residues. Germline CDR1 DFQATT, CDR2 SNEGSKA (reference sequence). The junction had 5 bases not matched to a gene; V was cut back by 4 bases and J by 4 bases. These data belong to a study of post-analysis software for immune sequencing data. About the research overall: Progressive-relapsing, secondary progressive and relapsing-remitting multiple sclerosis were among the disease courses included. Overall study results and limits: With F measure, samples from one preparation batch clustered together strongly. TRBV5-6, TRBV5-1 and TRBV20-1 belonged to a set of about 5 TRBV segments that were more frequent in patients than controls.

TCR beta cDNA libraries included unique molecular identifiers. TCRdb processed the PCR reads anew with MiXCR; each CDR3 protein has one entry. Among a few hundred thousand distinct CDR3 sequences listed, over 35% were seen once. The gene calls are TRBV20-1 and TRBJ2-5, with TRBD1 matching over 8 bases. Specimen: blood. This sequence was found in a girl aged 5 to 17 with multiple sclerosis. The CDR3 spells CSATTGTGETQYF. CDR3 DNA sequence: TGCAGTGCTACAACCGGGACAGGAGAGACCCAGTACTTC.